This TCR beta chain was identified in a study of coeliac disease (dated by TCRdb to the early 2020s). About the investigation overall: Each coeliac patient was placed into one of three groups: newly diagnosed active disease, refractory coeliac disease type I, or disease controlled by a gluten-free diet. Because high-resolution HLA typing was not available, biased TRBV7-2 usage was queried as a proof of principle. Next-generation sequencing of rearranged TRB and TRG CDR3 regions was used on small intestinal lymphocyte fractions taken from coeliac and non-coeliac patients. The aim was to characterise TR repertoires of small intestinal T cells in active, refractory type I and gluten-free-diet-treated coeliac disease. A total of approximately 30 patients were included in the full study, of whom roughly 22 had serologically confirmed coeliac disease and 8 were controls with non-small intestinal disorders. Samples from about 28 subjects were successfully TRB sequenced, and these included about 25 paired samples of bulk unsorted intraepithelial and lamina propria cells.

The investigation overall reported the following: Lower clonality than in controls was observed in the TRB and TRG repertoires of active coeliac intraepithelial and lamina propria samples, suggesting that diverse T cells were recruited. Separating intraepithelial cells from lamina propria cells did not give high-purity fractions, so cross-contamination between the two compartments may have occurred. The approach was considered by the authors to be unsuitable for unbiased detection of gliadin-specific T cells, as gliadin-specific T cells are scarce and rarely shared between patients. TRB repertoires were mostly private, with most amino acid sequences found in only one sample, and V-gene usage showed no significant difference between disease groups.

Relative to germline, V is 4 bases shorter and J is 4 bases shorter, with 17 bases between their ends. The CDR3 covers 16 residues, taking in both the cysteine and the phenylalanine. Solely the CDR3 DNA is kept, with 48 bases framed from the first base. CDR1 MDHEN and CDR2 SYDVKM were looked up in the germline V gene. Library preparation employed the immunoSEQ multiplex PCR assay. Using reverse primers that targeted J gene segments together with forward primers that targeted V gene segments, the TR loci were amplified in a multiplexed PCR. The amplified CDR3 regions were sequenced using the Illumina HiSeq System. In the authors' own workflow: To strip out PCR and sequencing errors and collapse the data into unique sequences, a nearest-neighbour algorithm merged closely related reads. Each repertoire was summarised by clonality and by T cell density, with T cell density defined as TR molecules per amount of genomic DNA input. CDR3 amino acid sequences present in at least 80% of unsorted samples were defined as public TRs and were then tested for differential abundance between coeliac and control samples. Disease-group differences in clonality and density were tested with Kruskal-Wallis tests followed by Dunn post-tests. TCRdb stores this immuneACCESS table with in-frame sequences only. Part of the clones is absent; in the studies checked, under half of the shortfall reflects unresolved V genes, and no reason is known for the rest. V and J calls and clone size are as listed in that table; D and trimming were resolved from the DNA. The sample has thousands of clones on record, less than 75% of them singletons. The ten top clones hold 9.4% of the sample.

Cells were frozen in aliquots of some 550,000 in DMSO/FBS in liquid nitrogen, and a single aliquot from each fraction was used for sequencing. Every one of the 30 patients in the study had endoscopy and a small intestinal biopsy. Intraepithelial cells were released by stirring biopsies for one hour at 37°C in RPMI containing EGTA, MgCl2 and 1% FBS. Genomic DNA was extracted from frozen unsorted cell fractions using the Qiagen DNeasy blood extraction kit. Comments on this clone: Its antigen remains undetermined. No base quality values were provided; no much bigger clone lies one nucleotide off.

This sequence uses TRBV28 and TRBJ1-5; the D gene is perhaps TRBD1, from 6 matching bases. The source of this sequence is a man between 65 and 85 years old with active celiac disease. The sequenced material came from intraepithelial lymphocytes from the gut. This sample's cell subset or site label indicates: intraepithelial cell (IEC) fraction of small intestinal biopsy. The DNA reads TGTGCCAGCAGTTCCCAGCGGGACACCTTTAATCAGCCCCAGCATTTT. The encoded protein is CASSSQRDTFNQPQHF.